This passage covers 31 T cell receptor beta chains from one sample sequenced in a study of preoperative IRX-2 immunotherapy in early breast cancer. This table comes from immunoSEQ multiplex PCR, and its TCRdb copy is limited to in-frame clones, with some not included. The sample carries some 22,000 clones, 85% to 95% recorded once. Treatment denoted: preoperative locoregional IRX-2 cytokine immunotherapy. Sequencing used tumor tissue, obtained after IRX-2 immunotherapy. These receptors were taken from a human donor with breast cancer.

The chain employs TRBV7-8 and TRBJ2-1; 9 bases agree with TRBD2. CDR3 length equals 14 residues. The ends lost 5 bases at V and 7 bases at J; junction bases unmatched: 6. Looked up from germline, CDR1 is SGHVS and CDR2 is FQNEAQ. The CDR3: CASSRSGRSNEQFF. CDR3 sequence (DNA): TGTGCCAGCAGCCGTAGCGGGAGAAGTAATGAGCAGTTCTTC. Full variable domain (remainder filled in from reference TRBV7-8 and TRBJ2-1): GAGVSQSPRYKVAKRGQDVALRCDPISGHVSLFWYQQALGQGPEFLTYFQNEAQLDKSGLPSDRFFAERPEGSVSTLKIQRTQQEDSAVYLCASSRSGRSNEQFFGPGTRLTVL.

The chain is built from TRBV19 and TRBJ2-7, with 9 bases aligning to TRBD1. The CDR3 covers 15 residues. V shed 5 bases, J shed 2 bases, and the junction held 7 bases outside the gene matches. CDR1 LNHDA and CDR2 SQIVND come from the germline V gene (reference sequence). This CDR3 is CASSRRTGATYEQYF. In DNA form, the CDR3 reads TGTGCCAGTAGTCGCCGGACAGGGGCAACCTACGAGCAGTACTTC.

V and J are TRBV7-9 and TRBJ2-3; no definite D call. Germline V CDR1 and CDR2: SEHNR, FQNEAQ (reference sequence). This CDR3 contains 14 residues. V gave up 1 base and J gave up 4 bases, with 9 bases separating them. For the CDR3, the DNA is TGTGCCAGCAGCTTAGTATTTTCTGCAGATACGCAGTATTTT. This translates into CASSLVFSADTQYF.

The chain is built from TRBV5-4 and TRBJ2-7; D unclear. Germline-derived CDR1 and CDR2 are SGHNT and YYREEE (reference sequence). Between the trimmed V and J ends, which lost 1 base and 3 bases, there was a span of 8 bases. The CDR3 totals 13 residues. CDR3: CASSLLNGYEQYF. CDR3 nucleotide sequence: TGTGCCAGCAGCTTGTTGAACGGCTACGAGCAGTACTTC.

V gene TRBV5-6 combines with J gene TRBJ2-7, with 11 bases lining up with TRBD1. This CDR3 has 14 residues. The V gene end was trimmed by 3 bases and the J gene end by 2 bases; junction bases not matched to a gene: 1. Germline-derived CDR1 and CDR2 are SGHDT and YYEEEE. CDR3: CASSWDRGTYEQYF. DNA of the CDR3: TGTGCCAGCAGCTGGGACAGGGGGACCTACGAGCAGTACTTC. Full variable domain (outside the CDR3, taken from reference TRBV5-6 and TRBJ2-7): DAGVTQSPTHLIKTRGQQVTLRCSPKSGHDTVSWYQQALGQGPQFIFQYYEEEERQRGNFPDRFSGHQFPNYSSELNVNALLLGDSALYLCASSWDRGTYEQYFGPGTRLTVT.

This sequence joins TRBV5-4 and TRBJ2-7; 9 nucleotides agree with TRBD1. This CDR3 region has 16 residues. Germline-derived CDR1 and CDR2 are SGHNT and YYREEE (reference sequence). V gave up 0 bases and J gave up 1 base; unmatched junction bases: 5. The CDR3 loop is CASSLADRGTSYEQYF. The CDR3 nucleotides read TGTGCCAGCAGCTTGGCCGACAGGGGGACTTCCTACGAGCAGTACTTC.

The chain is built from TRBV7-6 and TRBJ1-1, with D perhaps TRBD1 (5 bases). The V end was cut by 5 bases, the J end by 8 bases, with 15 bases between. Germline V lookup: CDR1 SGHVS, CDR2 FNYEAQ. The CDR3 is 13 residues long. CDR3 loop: CASSRMQGTEAFF. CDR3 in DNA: TGTGCCAGCAGCAGAATGCAGGGCACCGAAGCTTTCTTT.

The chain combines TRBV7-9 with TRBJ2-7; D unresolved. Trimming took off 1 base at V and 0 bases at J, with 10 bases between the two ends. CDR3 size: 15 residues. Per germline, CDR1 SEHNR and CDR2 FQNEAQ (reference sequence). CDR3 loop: CASSLGAGSSYEQYF. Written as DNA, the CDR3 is TGTGCCAGCAGCTTAGGGGCCGGAAGCTCCTACGAGCAGTACTTC.

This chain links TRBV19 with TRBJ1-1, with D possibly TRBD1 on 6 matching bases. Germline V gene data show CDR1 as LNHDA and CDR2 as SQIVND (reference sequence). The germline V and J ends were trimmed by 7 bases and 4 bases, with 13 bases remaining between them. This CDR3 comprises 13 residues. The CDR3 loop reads CASNRERATEAFF. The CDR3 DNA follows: TGTGCCAGTAACAGGGAAAGAGCCACTGAAGCTTTCTTT.

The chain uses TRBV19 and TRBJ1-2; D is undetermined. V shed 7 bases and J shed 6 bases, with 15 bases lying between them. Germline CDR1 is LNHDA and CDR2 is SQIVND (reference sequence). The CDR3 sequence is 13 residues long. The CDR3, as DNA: TGTGCCAGTACCCCCACCGGGGTAAATGGCTACACCTTC. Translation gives CASTPTGVNGYTF. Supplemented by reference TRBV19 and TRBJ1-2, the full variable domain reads DGGITQSPKYLFRKEGQNVTLSCEQNLNHDAMYWYRQDPGQGLRLIYYSQIVNDFQKGDIAEGYSVSREKKESFPLTVTSAQKNPTAFYLCASTPTGVNGYTFGSGTRLTVV.

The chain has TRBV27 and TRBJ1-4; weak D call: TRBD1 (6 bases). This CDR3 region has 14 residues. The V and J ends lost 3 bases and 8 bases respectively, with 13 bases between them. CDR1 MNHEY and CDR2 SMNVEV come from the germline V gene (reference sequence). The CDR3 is CASSFDRKNEKLFF. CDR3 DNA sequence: TGTGCCAGCAGTTTTGACAGGAAAAACGAAAAACTGTTTTTT.

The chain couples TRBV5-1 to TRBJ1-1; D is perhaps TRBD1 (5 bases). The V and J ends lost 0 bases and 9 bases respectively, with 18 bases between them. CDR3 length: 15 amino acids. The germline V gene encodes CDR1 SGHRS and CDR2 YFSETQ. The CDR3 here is CASSLGSGGPAKAFF. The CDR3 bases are TGCGCCAGCAGCTTGGGTTCCGGGGGTCCGGCGAAAGCTTTCTTT.

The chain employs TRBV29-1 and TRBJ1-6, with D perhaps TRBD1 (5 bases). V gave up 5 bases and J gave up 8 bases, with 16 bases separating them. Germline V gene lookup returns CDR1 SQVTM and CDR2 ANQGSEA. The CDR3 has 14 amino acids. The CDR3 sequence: CSVRRDGRDSPLHF. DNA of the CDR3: TGCAGCGTTCGGAGGGACGGCAGGGATTCACCCCTCCACTTT.

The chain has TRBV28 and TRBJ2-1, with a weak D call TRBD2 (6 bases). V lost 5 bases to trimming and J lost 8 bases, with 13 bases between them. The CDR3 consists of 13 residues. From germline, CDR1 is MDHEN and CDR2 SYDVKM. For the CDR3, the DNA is TGTGCCAGCAGTCTGGGAGGACAATATGAGCAGTTCTTC. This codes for CASSLGGQYEQFF.

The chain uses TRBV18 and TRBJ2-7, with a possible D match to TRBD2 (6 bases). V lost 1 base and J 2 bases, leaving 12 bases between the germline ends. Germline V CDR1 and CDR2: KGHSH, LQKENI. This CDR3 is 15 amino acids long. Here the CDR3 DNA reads TGTGCCAGCTCACCACGGAGGGGACTTGCCTACGAGCAGTACTTC. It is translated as CASSPRRGLAYEQYF.

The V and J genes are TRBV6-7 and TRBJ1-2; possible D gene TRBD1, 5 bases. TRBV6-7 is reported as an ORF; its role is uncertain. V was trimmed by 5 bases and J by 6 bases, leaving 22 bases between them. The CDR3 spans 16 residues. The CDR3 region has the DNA TGTGCCAGCAGTGACACCACGTGGGGCAGAAAAGATGGCTACACCTTC. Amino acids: CASSDTTWGRKDGYTF.

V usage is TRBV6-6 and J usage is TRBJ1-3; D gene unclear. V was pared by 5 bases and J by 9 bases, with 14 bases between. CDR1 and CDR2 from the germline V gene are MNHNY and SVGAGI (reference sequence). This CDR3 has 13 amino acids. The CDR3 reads CASSRSSGATIYF. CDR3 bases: TGTGCCAGCAGTCGGTCATCAGGTGCCACCATATATTTT.

The DNA of the CDR3 is TGTGCCAGCAGCCCGGTTAGTGGGCAGTACTTC. As protein: CASSPVSGQYF. The genes are TRBV2 and TRBJ2-7, with D unclear. Germline CDR1 and CDR2: SNHLY and FYNNEI. Deletions cut 6 bases from V and 9 bases from J, with 12 bases between. The CDR3 is 11 residues long.

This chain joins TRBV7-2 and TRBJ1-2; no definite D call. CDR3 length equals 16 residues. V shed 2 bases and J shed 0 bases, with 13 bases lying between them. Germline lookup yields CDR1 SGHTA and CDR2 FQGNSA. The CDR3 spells CASSLTREGPNYGYTF. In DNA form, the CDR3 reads TGTGCCAGCAGCTTAACACGGGAAGGACCTAACTATGGCTACACCTTC.

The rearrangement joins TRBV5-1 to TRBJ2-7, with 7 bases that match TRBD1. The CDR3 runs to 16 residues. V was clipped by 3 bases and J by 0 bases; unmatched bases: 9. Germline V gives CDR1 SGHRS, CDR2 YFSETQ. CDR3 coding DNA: TGCGCCAGCAGCTGGACCCAGACAGGGAGCTCCTACGAGCAGTACTTC. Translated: CASSWTQTGSSYEQYF. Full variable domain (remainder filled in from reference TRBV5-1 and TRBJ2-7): KAGVTQTPRYLIKTRGQQVTLSCSPISGHRSVSWYQQTPGQGLQFLFEYFSETQRNKGNFPGRFSGRQFSNSRSEMNVSTLELGDSALYLCASSWTQTGSSYEQYFGPGTRLTVT.

Here the CDR3 DNA reads TGTGCCAGCAGGCTCACGGGGGCTGGAAACACCATATATTTT. As protein: CASRLTGAGNTIYF. V usage is TRBV6-5 and J usage is TRBJ1-3; D may be TRBD1 (5 bases). Trimming pared 6 bases from V and 2 bases from J, leaving 11 bases between. Per germline, CDR1 MNHEY and CDR2 SVGAGI. The CDR3 runs to 14 residues.

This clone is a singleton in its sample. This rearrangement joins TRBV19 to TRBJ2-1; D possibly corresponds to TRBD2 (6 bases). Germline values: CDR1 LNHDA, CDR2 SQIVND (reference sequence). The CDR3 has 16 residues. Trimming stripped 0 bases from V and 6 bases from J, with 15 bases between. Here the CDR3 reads CASSIDPPGGVNEQFF. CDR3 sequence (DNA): TGTGCCAGTAGTATAGACCCGCCTGGAGGGGTCAATGAGCAGTTCTTC.

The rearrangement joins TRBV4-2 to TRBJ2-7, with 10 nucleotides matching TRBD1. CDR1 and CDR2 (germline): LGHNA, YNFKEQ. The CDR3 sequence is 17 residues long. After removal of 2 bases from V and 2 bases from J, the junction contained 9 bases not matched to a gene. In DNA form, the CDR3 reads TGTGCCAGCAGCCAACAGGGGTTTGGGACAGGGGCCTACGAGCAGTACTTC. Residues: CASSQQGFGTGAYEQYF.

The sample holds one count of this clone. CDR3 protein: CASSLGSGGYYEQYF. DNA for the CDR3: TGTGCCAGCAGCTTAGGCAGCGGGGGCTACTACGAGCAGTACTTC. V gene TRBV11-3 combines with J gene TRBJ2-7; 8 bases are shared with TRBD2. This CDR3 is built from 15 residues. The germline CDR1 and CDR2 sequences are SGHNT and YENEEA. The V segment lost 1 base and the J segment 3 bases; nucleotides outside the gene matches: 5.

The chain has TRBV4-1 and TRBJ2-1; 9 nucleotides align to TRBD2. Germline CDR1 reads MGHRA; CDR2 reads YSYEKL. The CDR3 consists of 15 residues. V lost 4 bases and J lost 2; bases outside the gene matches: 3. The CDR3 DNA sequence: TGCGCCAGCAGCCCCCGACTAGCGGCCTACAATGAGCAGTTCTTC. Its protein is CASSPRLAAYNEQFF.

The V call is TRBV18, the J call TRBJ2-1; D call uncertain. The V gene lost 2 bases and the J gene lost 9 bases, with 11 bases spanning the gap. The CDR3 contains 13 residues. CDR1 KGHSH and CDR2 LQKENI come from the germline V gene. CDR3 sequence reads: CASSPILEAEQFF. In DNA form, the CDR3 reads TGTGCCAGCTCACCAATCCTAGAGGCTGAGCAGTTCTTC.

The CDR3 loop is CASSLAPAGGFGYEQYF. CDR3 coding DNA: TGTGCCAGCAGCTTAGCCCCCGCTGGCGGTTTCGGCTACGAGCAGTACTTC. This sequence joins TRBV7-6 and TRBJ2-7; D unresolved. CDR1 is SGHVS, CDR2 FNYEAQ, per germline. V was pared by 0 bases and J by 3 bases, with 18 bases between. The CDR3 has 17 residues.

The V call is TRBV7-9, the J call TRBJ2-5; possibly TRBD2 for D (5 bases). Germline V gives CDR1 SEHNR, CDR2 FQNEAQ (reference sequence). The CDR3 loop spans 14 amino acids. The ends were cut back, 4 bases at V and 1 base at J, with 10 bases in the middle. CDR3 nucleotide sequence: TGTGCCAGCAGCTCGGCGGGCGGCCAAGAGACCCAGTACTTC. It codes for CASSSAGGQETQYF.

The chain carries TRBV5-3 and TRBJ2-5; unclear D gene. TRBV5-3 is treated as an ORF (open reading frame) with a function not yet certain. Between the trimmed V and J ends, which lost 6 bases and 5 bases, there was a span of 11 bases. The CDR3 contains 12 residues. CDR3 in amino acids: CARIRAVETQYF. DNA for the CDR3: TGTGCCAGAATAAGGGCTGTCGAGACCCAGTACTTC.

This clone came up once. The CDR3 sequence: CASSQDWEPNIQYF. DNA of the CDR3: TGTGCCAGCAGCCAGGATTGGGAACCTAACATTCAGTACTTC. V gene TRBV6-5 combines with J gene TRBJ2-4; D ambiguous. V lost 6 bases, J lost 7 bases, and 16 bases lay in between. Germline-derived CDR1 and CDR2 are MNHEY and SVGAGI. This CDR3 is built from 14 residues.

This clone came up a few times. CDR3 in DNA: TGTGCCAGCAGCTTTGGGCACAGCGGGCCCTTCAAAGCCCCCCAGTTCTTC. It specifies CASSFGHSGPFKAPQFF. The J gene is TRBJ2-1, the V gene TRBV11-2, with D tentatively TRBD2 (6 bases). Between the trimmed V and J ends, which lost 3 bases and 13 bases, there was a span of 28 bases. The CDR3 totals 17 residues. Germline CDR1 is SGHAT and CDR2 is FQNNGV.